Shown below are 13 T cell receptor beta chains from a single sample sequenced in a study of cytomegalovirus exposure and HLA in healthy donors. A multiplex PCR was run with 60 Vbeta primers and 13 Jbeta primers. Measured with immunoSEQ multiplex PCR; TCRdb has only the in-frame clones, and not every one. The sample records 55,000 to 70,000 clones, 80% being singletons. The sequencing sample was made of PBMCs. The receptors stem from a woman aged 40 to 50 in good health and CMV-seronegative.

This CDR3 is CASSSLAVTYEQYF. The CDR3 DNA is TGTGCCAGCAGTTCTCTAGCGGTTACCTACGAGCAGTACTTC. The V call is TRBV28, the J call TRBJ2-7; 7 bases line up with TRBD2. V lost 4 bases to trimming and J lost 2 bases; unmatched junction nucleotides: 5. The CDR3 consists of 14 residues. Germline V CDR1 and CDR2: MDHEN, SYDVKM.

Note on this clone: Different DNA sequences within this sample yield the same CDR3. The chain employs TRBV5-4 and TRBJ2-5; TRBD2 matches 10 bases. The J segment lost 5 bases and the V segment lost 4 bases, leaving 8 bases of the junction unmatched. Germline V gene sequence: CDR1 SGHNT, CDR2 YYREEE (reference sequence). The CDR3 length is 15 residues. The CDR3 DNA sequence: TGTGCCAGCAGCCTGAGCGGGAGGGCCCTGGAGACCCAGTACTTC. Translated: CASSLSGRALETQYF.

This clone was observed a few times. The chain uses TRBV7-8 and TRBJ2-6; D uncertain. The length of the CDR3 is 15 residues. Trimming left V 5 bases short and J 0 bases short, with 8 bases between. The germline CDR1 and CDR2 sequences are SGHVS and FQNEAQ. The CDR3 DNA follows: TGTGCCAGCAGCGCACGGTTCTCTGGGGCCAACGTCCTGACTTTC. Protein: CASSARFSGANVLTF. Combining the CDR3 with reference TRBV7-8 and TRBJ2-6 gives the whole variable domain GAGVSQSPRYKVAKRGQDVALRCDPISGHVSLFWYQQALGQGPEFLTYFQNEAQLDKSGLPSDRFFAERPEGSVSTLKIQRTQQEDSAVYLCASSARFSGANVLTFGAGSRLTVL.

The genes are TRBV4-1 and TRBJ2-3; weak D call: TRBD1 (6 bases). V lost 0 bases, J lost 2 bases, and 12 bases lay in between. The CDR3 spans 16 residues. Germline lookup yields CDR1 MGHRA and CDR2 YSYEKL. The CDR3 sequence is CASSQERDRPTDTQYF. CDR3 nucleotide sequence: TGCGCCAGCAGCCAAGAACGCGACAGGCCCACAGATACGCAGTATTTT.

The sample holds a few counts of this clone. The CDR3 sequence: CASKTYSDGVNEKLFF. The CDR3 nucleotides read TGTGCCAGCAAGACGTATTCGGACGGGGTTAATGAAAAACTGTTTTTT. The V call is TRBV28, the J call TRBJ1-4, with D unclear. V dropped 7 bases and J dropped 4 bases, with 19 bases sitting between them. Germline-derived CDR1 and CDR2 are MDHEN and SYDVKM. The CDR3 is 16 amino acids.

There are a few counts of this clone. V is TRBV11-2 and J is TRBJ1-5, with D hard to call. V lost 5 bases, J lost 8 bases, and 19 bases lay in between. Germline V gene data show CDR1 as SGHAT and CDR2 as FQNNGV. This CDR3 has 15 amino acids. The CDR3 DNA reads TGTGCCAGCAGCACCGAGCCGGGGAGGGATAAGCCCCAGCATTTT. This encodes CASSTEPGRDKPQHF.

J is TRBJ2-7 and V is TRBV5-1; 12 nucleotides align to TRBD2. J lost 0 bases, V lost 4 bases, and 2 bases had no gene match. Germline V gene lookup returns CDR1 SGHRS and CDR2 YFSETQ. The CDR3 is 15 residues long. The chain's CDR3 is CASSETSGSSYEQYF. The CDR3 DNA reads as TGCGCCAGCAGCGAGACTAGCGGGAGCTCCTACGAGCAGTACTTC.

The chain carries TRBV6-4 and TRBJ2-7; possibly TRBD2 for D (6 bases). The germline V and J ends were trimmed by 4 bases and 2 bases, with 12 bases remaining between them. CDR3 length: 14 amino acids. Germline V gene data show CDR1 as MRHNA and CDR2 as SNTAGT. CDR3 region: CASSVSSEAYEQYF. The CDR3 coding sequence is TGTGCCAGCAGTGTCTCTAGCGAGGCCTACGAGCAGTACTTC.

In regard to this clone: Distinct nucleotide sequences in the sample also encode this CDR3. The chain employs TRBV4-1 and TRBJ2-2, with 10 bases aligning to TRBD2. CDR1 is MGHRA, CDR2 YSYEKL, per germline. CDR3 length: 15 residues. J was trimmed by 6 bases and V by 5 bases; bases with no gene match: 6. The CDR3 loop is CASSGSSGSAGELFF. CDR3 in DNA: TGCGCCAGCAGCGGCTCTAGCGGGAGTGCCGGGGAGCTGTTTTTT.

This sequence joins TRBV7-8 and TRBJ2-5; 10 bases are shared with TRBD2. J gave up 5 bases and V 5 bases, and 5 bases lay outside the gene matches. Germline assignment: CDR1 SGHVS and CDR2 FQNEAQ. The CDR3 totals 14 residues. In DNA, the CDR3 is TGTGCCAGCAGCCCGGGACTAGCGCGGGAGACCCAGTACTTC. Amino acids: CASSPGLARETQYF.

This chain connects TRBV5-1 to TRBJ2-1, with TRBD2 matching over 10 bases. There are 18 residues in the CDR3. Germline V gene lookup returns CDR1 SGHRS and CDR2 YFSETQ. The V gene end was trimmed by 0 bases and the J gene end by 1 base; junction bases not matched to a gene: 7. The DNA of the CDR3 is TGCGCCAGCAGCTTGGAAGCTAGCGGGAGCAGTTCCTACAATGAGCAGTTCTTC. It is translated as CASSLEASGSSSYNEQFF.

The J gene is TRBJ2-1, the V gene TRBV29-1; D gene unclear. This CDR3 spans 18 amino acids. Trimming removed 2 bases at V and 3 bases at J, with 23 bases between. CDR1 and CDR2 from the germline V gene are SQVTM and ANQGSEA. CDR3: CSVESTLLGPSNYNEQFF. The DNA of the CDR3 is TGCAGCGTTGAATCGACTTTATTGGGTCCCAGCAACTACAATGAGCAGTTCTTC.

The rearrangement joins TRBV5-1 to TRBJ2-1; 7 bases agree with TRBD1. The CDR3 covers 13 residues. V lost 5 bases to trimming and J lost 9 bases; unmatched junction nucleotides: 8. Germline-derived CDR1 and CDR2 are SGHRS and YFSETQ. The CDR3 sequence: CASRSTGSGEQFF. In nucleotides, the CDR3 is TGCGCCAGCAGGTCGACAGGGTCGGGTGAGCAGTTCTTC.